What follows are 10 T cell receptor beta chains derived from one specimen sequenced in a study of T-cell reconstitution after alpha-beta-depleted transplantation in children. Molecular barcoding with unique molecular identifiers was used for the TCRbeta library. TCRdb used MiXCR to reprocess the PCR reads, holding one entry per CDR3 protein. Of roughly 300,000 distinct CDR3 sequences detected, approximately 9.6% appear once; the ten largest clones hold 10%. Source: PBMCs from the stem cell graft donor, taken from the stem cell graft. The source is a human donor who donated a stem cell graft to a child with SCID.

The chain is built from TRBV15 and TRBJ2-5, with 7 bases aligning to TRBD1. Germline CDR1 reads LNHNV; CDR2 reads YYDKDF (reference sequence). Losses at the gene ends were 5 bases for V and 5 bases for J; bases not matched to a gene: 23. The CDR3 sequence is 19 residues long. The CDR3 DNA reads as TGTGCCACCAGCCGTCGAACCCCCATACAGGGGAAGATCATTGAGACCCAGTACTTC. This encodes CATSRRTPIQGKIIETQYF. The whole variable domain, filled in from reference TRBV15 and TRBJ2-5, reads DAMVIQNPRYQVTQFGKPVTLSCSQTLNHNVMYWYQQKSSQAPKLLFHYYDKDFNNEADTPDNFQSRRPNTSFCFLDIRSPGLGDTAMYLCATSRRTPIQGKIIETQYFGPGTRLLVL.

This clonotype was observed at least ten times. The chain uses TRBV3-1 and TRBJ1-2; maybe TRBD1 (5 bases). The CDR3 has 11 residues. V lost 11 bases to trimming and J lost 3 bases, with 10 bases between them. Germline V lookup: CDR1 LGHDT, CDR2 YNNKEL (reference sequence). CDR3 DNA: TGTGCCGTCGGGGCGGACTATGGCTACACCTTC. Its translation: CAVGADYGYTF.

This clonotype has only a few counts. V and J are TRBV10-3 and TRBJ1-3, with TRBD1 as a possible D gene (6 bases). Trimming removed 5 bases at V and 2 bases at J, with 10 bases between. The germline V gene has CDR1 ENHRY and CDR2 SYGVKD. This CDR3 spans 14 amino acids. This chain's CDR3 is CAISQQGTGNTIYF. The CDR3 nucleotides are TGTGCCATCAGTCAGCAGGGGACTGGAAACACCATATATTTT.

This clonotype appeared a few times. The rearrangement uses TRBV7-9 and TRBJ2-3; possible D gene TRBD1, 6 bases. This CDR3 is built from 14 residues. Germline lookup yields CDR1 SEHNR and CDR2 FQNEAQ (reference sequence). Trimming took 3 bases from V and 6 from J, leaving 13 bases between them. The DNA for the CDR3 is TGTGCCAGCAGCTTTGACAGGTCCTACGATACGCAGTATTTT. Translation: CASSFDRSYDTQYF.

J is TRBJ1-2 and V is TRBV6-1; no clear D gene. The CDR3 spans 12 residues. Per the germline V gene, CDR1 is MNHNS and CDR2 is SASEGT. The V gene lost 2 bases and the J gene lost 7 bases, with 8 bases spanning the gap. In DNA, the CDR3 is TGTGCCAGCAGTGAACTCGGGGTTGGCTACACCTTC. Protein product: CASSELGVGYTF.

This clonotype has a handful of counts. The rearrangement uses TRBV6-1 and TRBJ2-1; D not certain. This CDR3 spans 15 amino acids. V gave up 7 bases and J gave up 2 bases, with 15 bases separating them. Germline V lookup: CDR1 MNHNS, CDR2 SASEGT. The CDR3, as DNA: TGTGCCAGCAAGGGTCGCTTATTCACCTACAATGAGCAGTTCTTC. Amino acids: CASKGRLFTYNEQFF.

At least ten counts were recorded for this clonotype. This chain connects TRBV12-3 or TRBV12-4 to TRBJ2-5, with D perhaps being TRBD1 or TRBD2 (5 bases each). CDR3 size: 14 residues. Trimming removed 6 bases from V and 2 bases from J, with 13 bases in between. CDR3 in amino acids: CASSRAGSQETQYF. CDR3 coding DNA: TGTGCCAGCAGCCGGGCAGGGAGTCAAGAGACCCAGTACTTC.

This clonotype has just a few counts. The chain has TRBV27 and TRBJ1-2, with D perhaps TRBD1 (5 bases). Germline V gene sequence: CDR1 MNHEY, CDR2 SMNVEV (reference sequence). Trimming left V 10 bases short and J 1 base short, with 7 bases between. There are 11 residues in the CDR3. The CDR3 protein is CATGINYGYTF. The CDR3 DNA sequence: TGTGCCACAGGGATTAACTATGGCTACACCTTC.

The chain combines TRBV20-1 with TRBJ2-1, with D perhaps TRBD2 (5 bases). The CDR3 totals 12 residues. Germline V gene sequence: CDR1 DFQATT, CDR2 SNEGSKA (reference sequence). V lost 5 bases, J lost 6 bases, and 11 bases lay in between. Here the CDR3 DNA reads TGCAGTGCTGACGGGGTAGGCAATGAGCAGTTCTTC. Its protein is CSADGVGNEQFF.

This clonotype was seen many times. In nucleotides, the CDR3 is TGTGCCAGCTCACCAAGGGCCGGAGATGAGCAGTACTTC. It codes for CASSPRAGDEQYF. This chain links TRBV18 with TRBJ2-7; no clear D gene. V lost 2 bases to trimming and J lost 7 bases, with 12 bases between them. Germline V gives CDR1 KGHSH, CDR2 LQKENI. The length of the CDR3 is 13 residues.